Following are 25 T cell receptor beta chains from one sample sequenced in a study of shared clonotypes between healthy human individuals. Method: immunoSEQ multiplex PCR; TCRdb's copy keeps in-frame clones and lacks some. This table holds more than 2,000,000 clones, roughly 92% found once. The sample taken for sequencing was naive CD4+ T cells sorted from blood. As to subset: CD45RA+ positively selected. These receptors all stem from a young man in good health.

This clone was observed a handful of times. V usage is TRBV28 and J usage is TRBJ1-1, with D possibly matching TRBD1 (5 bases). The CDR3 consists of 12 residues. The V gene's germline CDR1 is MDHEN and CDR2 SYDVKM. V lost 4 bases and J lost 11, with 14 bases in between. The DNA of the CDR3 is TGTGCCAGCAGTTCCGTTCCCTCAGGGGCTTTCTTT. Translated, it gives CASSSVPSGAFF. The entire variable domain, with the rest obtained from reference TRBV28 and TRBJ1-1, is as follows: DVKVTQSSRYLVKRTGEKVFLECVQDMDHENMFWYRQDPGLGLRLIYFSYDVKMKEKGDIPEGYSVSREKKERFSLILESASTNQTSMYLCASSSVPSGAFFGQGTRLTVV.

The V gene is TRBV21-1, the J gene TRBJ2-7; the listed D gene, TRBD1, was not tested against the DNA. TRBV21-1 is reported as a pseudogene. This CDR3 is built from 14 residues. DNA for the CDR3: TGTGCCAGCAGCACAGACGACAGCGCCTACGAGCAGTACTTC. Translation gives CASSTDDSAYEQYF.

The rearrangement uses TRBV5-1 and TRBJ2-7; unclear D gene. CDR3 length equals 13 residues. Germline V CDR1 and CDR2: SGHRS, YFSETQ. Trimming removed 2 bases from V and 6 bases from J, with 12 bases in between. The CDR3 DNA follows: TGCGCCAGCAGCTTCCAACTGGAAGGCGAGCAGTACTTC. Translation gives CASSFQLEGEQYF.

J is TRBJ2-2 and V is TRBV2, with 8 nucleotides matching TRBD1. The V gene's germline CDR1 is SNHLY and CDR2 FYNNEI. CDR3 length: 14 residues. The V segment lost 6 bases and the J segment 1 base; nucleotides outside the gene matches: 1. For the CDR3, the DNA is TGTGCCAGCAGGGGGACAGGGAACACCGGGGAGCTGTTTTTT. This codes for CASRGTGNTGELFF.

As for this clone: Other nucleotide sequences from this sample produce the same CDR3. The gene calls are TRBV5-1 and TRBJ2-5; D tentatively fits TRBD1 or TRBD2 (6 bases each). V was trimmed by 3 bases and J by 5 bases, leaving 14 bases between them. CDR1 and CDR2 from the germline V gene are SGHRS and YFSETQ. This CDR3 region has 14 residues. The DNA of the CDR3 is TGCGCCAGCAGCTCCACAGGGAGGCAGGAGACCCAGTACTTC. Its translation is CASSSTGRQETQYF. Supplemented by reference TRBV5-1 and TRBJ2-5, the full variable domain reads KAGVTQTPRYLIKTRGQQVTLSCSPISGHRSVSWYQQTPGQGLQFLFEYFSETQRNKGNFPGRFSGRQFSNSRSEMNVSTLELGDSALYLCASSSTGRQETQYFGPGTRLLVL.

This clone was picked up a small number of times. The gene calls are TRBV7-2 and TRBJ1-1; 8 bases fit TRBD1. Germline CDR1 and CDR2: SGHTA and FQGNSA. CDR3 length: 15 residues. The trim removed 4 bases at V and 4 bases at J, leaving 8 bases unmatched. DNA of the CDR3: TGTGCCAGCAGCTCATTACAGGGGGTGGGCACTGAAGCTTTCTTT. This encodes CASSSLQGVGTEAFF.

The CDR3: CASSPRNPNEQFF. The CDR3 nucleotides are TGTGCCAGCTCACCGCGGAACCCCAATGAGCAGTTCTTC. V gene TRBV18 combines with J gene TRBJ2-1; D ambiguous. V lost 3 bases and J 6 bases, leaving 9 bases between the germline ends. The CDR3 spans 13 residues. Germline V gene data show CDR1 as KGHSH and CDR2 as LQKENI.

This chain links TRBV2 with TRBJ1-2, with TRBD1 as a possible D gene (5 bases). This CDR3 is built from 16 residues. The germline V gene has CDR1 SNHLY and CDR2 FYNNEI. V was shortened by 0 bases and J by 8 bases, with 19 bases between the two germline ends. CDR3 region: CASSEALLGRGRGYTF. The CDR3 DNA is TGTGCCAGCAGTGAAGCGCTGCTGGGACGGGGGAGAGGCTACACCTTC.

The CDR3 sequence: CASRTPTWAGDINYGYTF. The CDR3 DNA reads TGTGCCAGCAGGACGCCTACTTGGGCAGGAGATATTAACTATGGCTACACCTTC. The V call is TRBV28, the J call TRBJ1-2; D not resolved. Germline V gene data show CDR1 as MDHEN and CDR2 as SYDVKM. Deletions cut 6 bases from V and 1 base from J, with 24 bases between. This CDR3 has 18 amino acids.

The chain couples TRBV2 to TRBJ2-2, with 7 bases identical to TRBD2. J gave up 7 bases and V 4 bases, and 12 bases lay outside the gene matches. In germline, CDR1 is SNHLY, CDR2 FYNNEI. This CDR3 is built from 16 residues. In nucleotides, the CDR3 is TGTGCCAGCAGTGTGGGTGCGGGGGTTTCGGGCGGGGAGCTGTTTTTT. Translating it yields CASSVGAGVSGGELFF.

The V gene is TRBV5-6, the J gene TRBJ2-1, with 7 bases that match TRBD1. In germline, CDR1 is SGHDT, CDR2 YYEEEE. This CDR3 is built from 16 residues. The ends lost 0 bases at V and 7 bases at J; junction bases unmatched: 10. Written as DNA, the CDR3 is TGTGCCAGCAGCTTGGAAAGGGGGCTTGTTGATAATGAGCAGTTCTTC. Its translation is CASSLERGLVDNEQFF.

The chain has TRBV30 and TRBJ2-7, with 7 positions matching TRBD2. CDR3 length equals 15 residues. In germline, CDR1 is GTSNPN, CDR2 SVGIG (reference sequence). The J segment lost 2 bases and the V segment lost 0 bases, leaving 7 bases of the junction unmatched. The DNA of the CDR3 is TGTGCCTGGAGTGTAGGACTAGGCGTAACCTACGAGCAGTACTTC. It is translated as CAWSVGLGVTYEQYF.

The chain links TRBV2 to TRBJ2-1; possible D gene TRBD2, 5 bases. Trimming shortened V by 6 bases and J by 6 bases, and 9 bases separated the two germline ends. Germline assignment: CDR1 SNHLY and CDR2 FYNNEI. This CDR3 has 12 residues. The chain's CDR3 is CASRRVGNEQFF. The CDR3 region has the DNA TGTGCCAGCAGGAGGGTGGGCAATGAGCAGTTCTTC.

The CDR3 bases are TGCAGCGTTGAGAAGGCTAACTATGGCTACACCTTC. Protein: CSVEKANYGYTF. V usage is TRBV29-1 and J usage is TRBJ1-2, with D hard to call. Germline CDR1 reads SQVTM; CDR2 reads ANQGSEA. V was cut by 3 bases and J by 0 bases, with 5 bases left in between. The CDR3 has 12 residues.

This chain links TRBV4-3 with TRBJ2-1; the D gene could be TRBD1 or TRBD2 (6 bases each). CDR1 is LGHNA and CDR2 is YSLEER in the germline V gene. V lost 1 base and J lost 4, with 11 bases in between. The CDR3 has 15 amino acids. The CDR3 loop reads CASSQGGAGYNEQFF. The CDR3 DNA is TGCGCCAGCAGCCAAGGGGGGGCGGGTTACAATGAGCAGTTCTTC.

Regarding this clone: Other DNA sequences of this sample code for an identical CDR3. In DNA form, the CDR3 reads TGTGCCAGCAGCTTAGGTTCGAATGAGCAGTTCTTC. It yields the protein CASSLGSNEQFF. The chain is built from TRBV7-9 and TRBJ2-1; D unresolved. From germline, CDR1 is SEHNR and CDR2 FQNEAQ (reference sequence). Trimming removed 1 base at V and 7 bases at J, with 5 bases between. The CDR3 is 12 residues long.

The J gene is TRBJ1-5, the V gene TRBV18; D is unresolved. Germline values: CDR1 KGHSH, CDR2 LQKENI. The V gene lost 2 bases and the J gene lost 4 bases, with 6 bases spanning the gap. The CDR3 loop spans 13 amino acids. The CDR3 DNA reads as TGTGCCAGCTCACCAATTGGAAATCAGCCCCAGCATTTT. It codes for CASSPIGNQPQHF.

The rearrangement uses TRBV10-3 and TRBJ2-7; 9 bases align to TRBD2. Germline CDR1 is ENHRY and CDR2 is SYGVKD. The CDR3 has 14 residues. V lost 1 base to trimming and J lost 5 bases; unmatched junction nucleotides: 3. The CDR3 reads CAISEFVAGDEQYF. CDR3 nucleotides: TGTGCCATCAGTGAGTTTGTAGCGGGGGACGAGCAGTACTTC.

V usage is TRBV28 and J usage is TRBJ1-5, with TRBD1 identical over 8 bases. The CDR3 sequence is 12 residues long. With 6 bases clipped from V and 5 bases from J, the junction kept 0 bases outside the gene matches. Germline loops: CDR1 MDHEN, CDR2 SYDVKM. The CDR3 region has the DNA TGTGCCAGCAGGGACAGGGATCAGCCCCAGCATTTT. Translated, it gives CASRDRDQPQHF. Variable domain in full (rest from reference TRBV28 and TRBJ1-5): DVKVTQSSRYLVKRTGEKVFLECVQDMDHENMFWYRQDPGLGLRLIYFSYDVKMKEKGDIPEGYSVSREKKERFSLILESASTNQTSMYLCASRDRDQPQHFGDGTRLSIL.

A remark on this clone: The identical CDR3 is also encoded by other nucleotide sequences in the sample. The chain recombines TRBV6-5 with TRBJ1-2; 11 bases line up with TRBD1. Germline CDR1 MNHEY, CDR2 SVGAGI. Trimming took 0 bases from V and 5 from J; bases not matched to a gene: 2. The CDR3 is 15 amino acids. CDR3 region: CASSYSGQGVYGYTF. In DNA form, the CDR3 reads TGTGCCAGCAGTTACTCGGGACAGGGGGTATATGGCTACACCTTC.

The V call is TRBV18, the J call TRBJ2-7; no definite D call. There are 13 residues in the CDR3. CDR1 and CDR2 from the germline V gene are KGHSH and LQKENI. V was trimmed by 3 bases and J by 4 bases, leaving 10 bases between them. The chain's CDR3 is CASSPDLGYEQYF. CDR3 DNA sequence: TGTGCCAGCTCACCTGATCTGGGGTACGAGCAGTACTTC.

The rearrangement links TRBV2 to TRBJ2-1; no reliable D call. The V gene's germline CDR1 is SNHLY and CDR2 FYNNEI. This CDR3 has 14 amino acids. Trimming stripped 7 bases from V and 4 bases from J, with 14 bases between. In nucleotides, the CDR3 is TGTGCCAGCAACAGCCTTTCCCGTTACAATGAGCAGTTCTTC. Its translation is CASNSLSRYNEQFF.

The rearrangement uses TRBV28 and TRBJ2-7; 7 nucleotides agree with TRBD2. V shed 4 bases, J shed 3 bases, and the junction held 6 bases outside the gene matches. Germline CDR1 and CDR2: MDHEN and SYDVKM. CDR3 size: 14 residues. This CDR3 reads CASSSVWGGYEQYF. The CDR3 DNA sequence: TGTGCCAGCAGTTCCGTCTGGGGGGGCTACGAGCAGTACTTC.

This chain connects TRBV6-1 to TRBJ2-7; 12 bases agree with TRBD1. CDR1 is MNHNS and CDR2 is SASEGT in the germline V gene. The length of the CDR3 is 13 residues. With 8 bases clipped from V and 7 bases from J, the junction kept 6 bases outside the gene matches. The CDR3 spells CASVGTGGKEQYF. In DNA, the CDR3 is TGTGCCAGCGTCGGGACAGGGGGCAAAGAGCAGTACTTC.

A single count supports this clone. The rearrangement links TRBV14 to TRBJ1-2; D is undetermined. The CDR3 spans 14 residues. Germline CDR1 is SGHDN and CDR2 is FVKESK. Trimming removed 1 base at V and 4 bases at J, with 10 bases between. The CDR3 is CASSQVSNAYGYTF. DNA of the CDR3: TGTGCCAGCAGCCAAGTCTCTAACGCCTATGGCTACACCTTC.